This is a list of T cell receptor beta chains from one sample in a study of shared clonotypes between healthy human individuals. Assay: immunoSEQ multiplex PCR; the TCRdb copy retains only in-frame clones and omits some. The profile shows around 2,000,000 clones, about 95% of them singletons. Source material: naive CD8+ T cells sorted from blood. All receptors come from a man between 18 and 35 years old in good health. CDR3s include the opening cysteine and the closing phenylalanine or tryptophan. Each record gives: V gene, J gene, D gene, clone size, CDR3 DNA, CDR3 protein. The D gene is left open where the match is weak. The listing skips clone size in some rows; elsewhere it reads once, few, many or a size class.

v_gene: TRBV25-1; j_gene: TRBJ2-7; d_gene: TRBD1; abundance: -; CDR3nt: TGTGCCAGCGGGAAGGGACAGAGATACTACGAGCAGTACTTC; CDR3aa: CASGKGQRYYEQYF
v_gene: TRBV6-5; j_gene: TRBJ2-2; d_gene: -; abundance: -; CDR3nt: TGTGCCAGCAGTTACCTTAGTTCCGGGGAGCTGTTTTTT; CDR3aa: CASSYLSSGELFF
v_gene: TRBV2; j_gene: TRBJ2-2; d_gene: -; abundance: -; CDR3nt: TGTGCCGTTACGGGAAGGGCGAACACCGGGGAGCTGTTTTTT; CDR3aa: CAVTGRANTGELFF
v_gene: TRBV19; j_gene: TRBJ2-7; d_gene: -; abundance: -; CDR3nt: TGTGCCAGTAGTATAGCTGGGGGAGCCCTCTACGAGCAGTACTTC; CDR3aa: CASSIAGGALYEQYF
v_gene: TRBV7-9; j_gene: TRBJ2-2; d_gene: -; abundance: -; CDR3nt: TGTGCCAGCAGCTTTGATTTTTCCACCGGGGAGCTGTTTTTT; CDR3aa: CASSFDFSTGELFF
v_gene: TRBV14; j_gene: TRBJ2-7; d_gene: -; abundance: -; CDR3nt: TGTGCCAGCAGCCAGGGACCGGGAACCTACGAGCAGTACTTC; CDR3aa: CASSQGPGTYEQYF
v_gene: TRBV19; j_gene: TRBJ2-5; d_gene: -; abundance: -; CDR3nt: TGTGCCAGTAGTGAGGTAGAAGAGACCCAGTACTTC; CDR3aa: CASSEVEETQYF
v_gene: TRBV6-1; j_gene: TRBJ2-7; d_gene: -; abundance: -; CDR3nt: TGTGCCAGCAGTGAACGGCGGTGGAGCTCCTACGAGCAGTACTTC; CDR3aa: CASSERRWSSYEQYF
v_gene: TRBV27; j_gene: TRBJ1-1; d_gene: TRBD1; abundance: -; CDR3nt: TGTGCCGTACGGACAGGGGGGATGAACACTGAAGCTTTCTTT; CDR3aa: CAVRTGGMNTEAFF
v_gene: TRBV9; j_gene: TRBJ2-2; d_gene: TRBD1; abundance: -; CDR3nt: TGTGCCAGCAGCGGTCGACAGGGGAAGGATACCGGGGAGCTGTTTTTT; CDR3aa: CASSGRQGKDTGELFF
v_gene: TRBV2; j_gene: TRBJ1-6; d_gene: -; abundance: -; CDR3nt: TGTGCCAGCAGTGAATACTGGGTTAAGAATTCACCCCTCCACTTT; CDR3aa: CASSEYWVKNSPLHF
v_gene: TRBV4-1; j_gene: TRBJ1-1; d_gene: -; abundance: -; CDR3nt: TGCGCCAGCAGCCAAGGAATAGGGATGAACACTGAAGCTTTCTTT; CDR3aa: CASSQGIGMNTEAFF
v_gene: TRBV7-6; j_gene: TRBJ2-4; d_gene: TRBD1; abundance: once; CDR3nt: TGTGCCAGCAGCCTATCGACAGGGGGCGAAAACATTCAGTACTTC; CDR3aa: CASSLSTGGENIQYF
v_gene: TRBV9; j_gene: TRBJ2-5; d_gene: -; abundance: -; CDR3nt: TGTGCCAGCAGCGTAGATCCGGGTCAGGGGGAGACCCAGTACTTC; CDR3aa: CASSVDPGQGETQYF
v_gene: TRBV5-6; j_gene: TRBJ2-7; d_gene: -; abundance: -; CDR3nt: TGTGCCAGCCGAGCGGGACATCGCGAGCAGTACTTC; CDR3aa: CASRAGHREQYF
v_gene: TRBV5-4; j_gene: TRBJ2-5; d_gene: -; abundance: once; CDR3nt: TGTGCCAGCAGCTTGTCTGGAGAAGAGACCCAGTACTTC; CDR3aa: CASSLSGEETQYF
v_gene: TRBV7-6; j_gene: TRBJ2-7; d_gene: TRBD1; abundance: -; CDR3nt: TGTGCCAGCAGCTTAGAAGGGTTAGCGGGACAGGGGGTTTACGAGCAGTACTTC; CDR3aa: CASSLEGLAGQGVYEQYF
v_gene: TRBV28; j_gene: TRBJ1-5; d_gene: -; abundance: -; CDR3nt: TGTGCCAGCAGTTTATATCCCAGCTATAGCAATCAGCCCCAGCATTTT; CDR3aa: CASSLYPSYSNQPQHF
v_gene: TRBV29-1; j_gene: TRBJ1-1; d_gene: -; abundance: -; CDR3nt: TGCAGCGTTGAGGGGCAGGGAGTCCCTGAAGCTTTCTTT; CDR3aa: CSVEGQGVPEAFF
v_gene: TRBV19; j_gene: TRBJ1-2; d_gene: -; abundance: -; CDR3nt: TGTGCCAGTAGTCCCACGACAGACCCTAACTATGGCTACACCTTC; CDR3aa: CASSPTTDPNYGYTF
v_gene: TRBV6-5; j_gene: TRBJ2-7; d_gene: -; abundance: -; CDR3nt: TGTGCCAGCAGCCCCACTGGCTACGAGCAGTACTTC; CDR3aa: CASSPTGYEQYF
v_gene: TRBV30; j_gene: TRBJ2-7; d_gene: TRBD1; abundance: -; CDR3nt: TGTGCCTGGGATCCGGGACAGGACTACGAGCAGTACTTC; CDR3aa: CAWDPGQDYEQYF
v_gene: TRBV25-1; j_gene: TRBJ2-3; d_gene: -; abundance: -; CDR3nt: TGTGCCAGCAGTGAAGGGGCGGGAACAGATACGCAGTATTTT; CDR3aa: CASSEGAGTDTQYF
v_gene: TRBV5-6; j_gene: TRBJ2-1; d_gene: -; abundance: -; CDR3nt: TGTGCCAGCAGCTTCTTAGAGGGTGAGCAGTTCTTC; CDR3aa: CASSFLEGEQFF
v_gene: TRBV6-1; j_gene: TRBJ2-7; d_gene: TRBD1; abundance: once; CDR3nt: TGTGCCAGCAGTGATACAGGGGTTTCGGACGAGCAGTACTTC; CDR3aa: CASSDTGVSDEQYF
v_gene: TRBV4-3; j_gene: TRBJ2-5; d_gene: -; abundance: -; CDR3nt: TGCGCCAGCAGCCAACGGGTAGATGAGACCCAGTACTTC; CDR3aa: CASSQRVDETQYF
v_gene: TRBV5-1; j_gene: TRBJ2-7; d_gene: -; abundance: -; CDR3nt: TGCGCCAGCAGCGAGTTGAAGTCTTACGAGCAGTACTTC; CDR3aa: CASSELKSYEQYF
v_gene: TRBV7-8; j_gene: TRBJ2-2; d_gene: -; abundance: -; CDR3nt: TGTGCCAGCAGCCCACCAAGTACGAACACCGGGGAGCTGTTTTTT; CDR3aa: CASSPPSTNTGELFF
v_gene: TRBV4-3; j_gene: TRBJ1-2; d_gene: -; abundance: -; CDR3nt: TGCGCCAGCAGCCAAGACAGCGGGGGCGCGGTTGGCTACACCTTC; CDR3aa: CASSQDSGGAVGYTF
v_gene: TRBV7-9; j_gene: TRBJ2-7; d_gene: -; abundance: -; CDR3nt: TGTGCCAGCAGCCTTTCGGCCGAGCAGTACTTC; CDR3aa: CASSLSAEQYF
v_gene: TRBV19; j_gene: TRBJ2-1; d_gene: -; abundance: -; CDR3nt: TGTGCCAGTAGCCCATCATTGGATGGTGAGCAGTTCTTC; CDR3aa: CASSPSLDGEQFF
v_gene: TRBV5-6; j_gene: TRBJ1-1; d_gene: -; abundance: -; CDR3nt: TGTGCCAGCAGCTTAGGGGAGGGCACTGAAGCTTTCTTT; CDR3aa: CASSLGEGTEAFF
v_gene: TRBV27; j_gene: TRBJ1-2; d_gene: -; abundance: -; CDR3nt: TGTGCCAGCAGTTTATCTCAGGTTGGGGGATTCTATGGCTACACCTTC; CDR3aa: CASSLSQVGGFYGYTF
v_gene: TRBV25-1; j_gene: TRBJ1-4; d_gene: -; abundance: once; CDR3nt: TGTGCCAGCAGTGATTGGGGGCGCGATACTGCAACTAATGAAAAACTGTTTTTT; CDR3aa: CASSDWGRDTATNEKLFF
v_gene: TRBV5-1; j_gene: TRBJ2-2; d_gene: TRBD2; abundance: -; CDR3nt: TGCGCCAGCAGCCCCGACTCTAGCGGGAGTACCGGGGAGCTGTTTTTT; CDR3aa: CASSPDSSGSTGELFF
v_gene: TRBV27; j_gene: TRBJ2-7; d_gene: TRBD1; abundance: -; CDR3nt: TGTGCCAGCAGTCCCTCACAGGGGGAGCGCTCCTACGAGCAGTACTTC; CDR3aa: CASSPSQGERSYEQYF
v_gene: TRBV7-9; j_gene: TRBJ2-1; d_gene: -; abundance: -; CDR3nt: TGTGCCAGCAGCCGTGAAGCTGAGCAGTTCTTC; CDR3aa: CASSREAEQFF
v_gene: TRBV6-6; j_gene: TRBJ2-3; d_gene: -; abundance: -; CDR3nt: TGTGCCAGCAGTTACTGGGACCAGACCACAGATACGCAGTATTTT; CDR3aa: CASSYWDQTTDTQYF
v_gene: TRBV10-2; j_gene: TRBJ2-5; d_gene: -; abundance: -; CDR3nt: TGCGCCAGCTCGGCTTCCCGAGGGTTCCAAGAGACCCAGTACTTC; CDR3aa: CASSASRGFQETQYF
v_gene: TRBV7-3; j_gene: TRBJ2-3; d_gene: -; abundance: -; CDR3nt: TGTGCCAGCAGCACGATACCGGGTCAGTATACGCAGTATTTT; CDR3aa: CASSTIPGQYTQYF
v_gene: TRBV7-9; j_gene: TRBJ2-4; d_gene: -; abundance: -; CDR3nt: TGTGCCAGCAGCTTCGGGGAGTCACTAGCCAAAAACATTCAGTACTTC; CDR3aa: CASSFGESLAKNIQYF
v_gene: TRBV30; j_gene: TRBJ1-1; d_gene: TRBD1; abundance: -; CDR3nt: TGTGCCTGGAGTGGCGGACAGGGAGCTTTCTTT; CDR3aa: CAWSGGQGAFF
v_gene: TRBV19; j_gene: TRBJ2-7; d_gene: -; abundance: -; CDR3nt: TGTGCCAGTAGTATCTGGGACCGACCCTACGAGCAGTACTTC; CDR3aa: CASSIWDRPYEQYF
v_gene: TRBV28; j_gene: TRBJ2-2; d_gene: -; abundance: -; CDR3nt: TGTGCCAGCAGTTTACCGGTGGGCCAAATACTTTTGACAAACGCCGGGGAGCTGTTTTTT; CDR3aa: CASSLPVGQILLTNAGELFF
v_gene: TRBV2; j_gene: TRBJ2-7; d_gene: TRBD2; abundance: -; CDR3nt: TGTGCCAGCATCTCGGGGGGAAGGTACGAGCAGTACTTC; CDR3aa: CASISGGRYEQYF